What follows are 23 T cell receptor beta chains derived from one specimen sequenced in a study of shared T cell receptors in the human thymus. Profiled with immunoSEQ multiplex PCR; TCRdb holds only in-frame clones, not every one. This sample has about 660,000 clones, with more than 70% found just once. The same data also went into a second study, on human thymus T cells.

Sequencing was done on a sample of thymocytes. Receptor source: a boy in the first two years of life with a congenital heart defect.

The V call is TRBV7-3, the J call TRBJ2-3; D not certain. The V gene lost 3 bases and the J gene lost 6 bases, with 10 bases spanning the gap. This CDR3 is 13 amino acids long. CDR1 is SGHTA, CDR2 FQGTGA, per germline. In nucleotides, the CDR3 is TGTGCCAGCAGCTTTGTCCGTTCGGATACGCAGTATTTT. Amino acids: CASSFVRSDTQYF.

The chain uses TRBV30 and TRBJ2-1, with 11 bases matching TRBD1. This CDR3 contains 17 residues. CDR1 GTSNPN and CDR2 SVGIG come from the germline V gene (reference sequence). V was pared by 1 base and J by 7 bases, with 12 bases of the junction left unmatched. The CDR3 is CAWSAIPGTGGWNEQFF. The DNA for the CDR3 is TGTGCCTGGAGTGCCATCCCCGGGACAGGGGGTTGGAATGAGCAGTTCTTC.

V and J are TRBV4-1 and TRBJ2-7; 10 bases are shared with TRBD2. The germline gives CDR1 MGHRA, CDR2 YSYEKL. This CDR3 comprises 16 residues. The trim removed 0 bases at V and 6 bases at J, leaving 8 bases unmatched. The CDR3: CASSQDNPSGSFEQYF. The CDR3 DNA reads as TGCGCCAGCAGCCAAGATAACCCTAGCGGGAGTTTCGAGCAGTACTTC.

The chain is built from TRBV18 and TRBJ1-1, with 8 bases lining up with TRBD1. V was pared by 5 bases and J by 1 base, with 6 bases of the junction left unmatched. CDR3 size: 15 residues. Germline CDR1 reads KGHSH; CDR2 reads LQKENI. For the CDR3, the DNA is TGTGCCAGCTCAACTCGACAGGGGACGAACACTGAAGCTTTCTTT. This gives the protein CASSTRQGTNTEAFF.

The gene calls are TRBV5-1 and TRBJ2-5; TRBD1 matches at 8 bases. The J call may not be correct, given that the DNA end is closer to TRBJ2-7. CDR1 is SGHRS and CDR2 is YFSETQ in the germline V gene. The CDR3 is 13 amino acids. CDR3 nucleotide sequence: TGCGCCAGCAGCTACGGACAGGGCTACGAGCAGTACTTC. It yields the protein CASSYGQGYEQYF.

J is TRBJ2-7 and V is TRBV27; 10 bases agree with TRBD2. CDR1 is MNHEY, CDR2 SMNVEV, per germline (reference sequence). The CDR3 sequence is 16 residues long. Unmatched junction bases numbered 12, after V lost 6 bases and J lost 4 bases. CDR3 in DNA: TGTGCCAGCAGCTCCAAGACTAGCGGGCTTACTTACGAGCAGTACTTC. Its translation: CASSSKTSGLTYEQYF.

V gene TRBV5-4 combines with J gene TRBJ2-3; D possibly corresponds to TRBD1 (6 bases). Germline V CDR1 and CDR2: SGHNT, YYREEE (reference sequence). This CDR3 contains 15 residues. V gave up 1 base and J gave up 2 bases, with 11 bases separating them. The CDR3 protein is CASSLRQESTDTQYF. The DNA for the CDR3 is TGTGCCAGCAGCTTGAGACAGGAGTCCACAGATACGCAGTATTTT.

The J gene is TRBJ1-3, the V gene TRBV5-1; D is uncertain. This CDR3 has 13 residues. V was trimmed by 5 bases and J by 4 bases, leaving 10 bases between them. In germline, CDR1 is SGHRS, CDR2 YFSETQ. The CDR3 bases are TGCGCCAGCAGAGCGAAAGCGGGAAACACCATATATTTT. It specifies CASRAKAGNTIYF.

CDR3 coding DNA: TGTGCCACCAGCAGAGATGTTCGGACAGGAGAAGGCTACACCTTC. Translating it yields CATSRDVRTGEGYTF. V is TRBV15 and J is TRBJ1-2; 7 bases fit TRBD1. Losses at the gene ends were 0 bases for V and 8 bases for J; bases not matched to a gene: 9. Per germline, CDR1 LNHNV and CDR2 YYDKDF (reference sequence). The CDR3 has 15 residues.

The genes are TRBV30 and TRBJ2-7; D perhaps matches TRBD1 (6 bases). CDR1 GTSNPN and CDR2 SVGIG come from the germline V gene (reference sequence). V lost 3 bases and J 0 bases, leaving 21 bases between the germline ends. The CDR3 loop spans 17 amino acids. CDR3 sequence reads: CAWSPKDSRLYSYEQYF. CDR3 bases: TGTGCCTGGAGCCCGAAGGACAGCCGACTATACTCCTACGAGCAGTACTTC.

The chain is built from TRBV27 and TRBJ1-1, with D uncertain. This CDR3 has 17 residues. CDR1 and CDR2 (germline): MNHEY, SMNVEV (reference sequence). Trimming took off 0 bases at V and 0 bases at J, with 14 bases between the two ends. CDR3 nucleotides: TGTGCCAGCAGTTTATCCAGAGGGAAAAGGATGAACACTGAAGCTTTCTTT. Protein product: CASSLSRGKRMNTEAFF.

This chain uses TRBV30 with TRBJ2-2; weak D call: TRBD1 (6 bases). V was cut by 2 bases and J by 3 bases, with 10 bases left in between. The CDR3 totals 14 residues. CDR1 is GTSNPN and CDR2 is SVGIG in the germline V gene (reference sequence). The CDR3 reads CAWSTGMYTGELFF. The CDR3 DNA is TGTGCCTGGAGTACAGGGATGTACACCGGGGAGCTGTTTTTT.

The V and J genes are TRBV5-1 and TRBJ2-5, with TRBD1 identical over 9 bases. V was clipped by 4 bases and J by 5 bases; unmatched bases: 9. Germline CDR1 SGHRS, CDR2 YFSETQ. The CDR3 sequence is 15 residues long. The CDR3 is CASSEGQGVGETQYF. The CDR3 DNA sequence: TGCGCCAGCAGCGAGGGACAGGGAGTCGGTGAGACCCAGTACTTC.

This rearrangement joins TRBV6-5 to TRBJ2-1; 7 nucleotides agree with TRBD2. Trimming cost V 7 bases and J 15 bases; bases outside gene matches: 15. Germline-derived CDR1 and CDR2 are MNHEY and SVGAGI. The CDR3 extends over 13 amino acids. CDR3 nucleotide sequence: TGTGCCAGCATCCCCCGGGGTGGCGGGAGTCCGTTCTTC. This encodes CASIPRGGGSPFF.

The J gene is TRBJ2-7, the V gene TRBV6-6; perhaps TRBD1 as D (5 bases). The CDR3 has 13 residues. From germline, CDR1 is MNHNY and CDR2 SVGAGI (reference sequence). V was cut by 7 bases and J by 3 bases, with 13 bases left in between. In nucleotides, the CDR3 is TGTGCCAGCACCCAGGGTACAATCTACGAGCAGTACTTC. Encoded protein: CASTQGTIYEQYF.

This clone was seen a few times. V gene TRBV5-8 combines with J gene TRBJ1-1; unclear D gene. V was pared by 8 bases and J by 5 bases, with 4 bases between. The germline gives CDR1 SGHTS, CDR2 YDEGEE. This CDR3 is 9 amino acids long. This CDR3 is CASSTEAFF. The CDR3 DNA follows: TGTGCCAGTTCTACTGAAGCTTTCTTT.

The chain is built from TRBV7-9 and TRBJ2-4; D is unresolved. V was cut by 5 bases and J by 0 bases, with 14 bases left in between. Germline assignment: CDR1 SEHNR and CDR2 FQNEAQ (reference sequence). The CDR3 is made up of 16 amino acids. This CDR3 reads CASSEELERAKNIQYF. In DNA form, the CDR3 reads TGTGCCAGCAGCGAGGAATTAGAGAGAGCCAAAAACATTCAGTACTTC.

The table lists this clone with a few counts. V is TRBV5-8 and J is TRBJ1-3; TRBD1 aligns across 9 bases. Trimming removed 0 bases from V and 2 bases from J; junction bases left unmatched: 0. Germline V gene sequence: CDR1 SGHTS, CDR2 YDEGEE. The CDR3 covers 15 residues. The CDR3 bases are TGTGCCAGCAGCTTGGGACAGGGGGCTGGAAACACCATATATTTT. This translates into CASSLGQGAGNTIYF.

This chain joins TRBV7-2 and TRBJ2-1, with TRBD2 matching over 11 bases. The junction had 8 bases not matched to a gene; V was cut back by 1 base and J by 6 bases. This CDR3 comprises 17 residues. Germline values: CDR1 SGHTA, CDR2 FQGNSA. The CDR3 DNA reads as TGTGCCAGCAGCTTAGGATCGCGTCTAGCGGGAGGCAATGAGCAGTTCTTC. Its translation is CASSLGSRLAGGNEQFF.

V is TRBV28 and J is TRBJ1-6; a possible D gene is TRBD1 (6 bases). Trimming left V 6 bases short and J 5 bases short, with 14 bases between. The CDR3 contains 15 residues. Germline CDR1 is MDHEN and CDR2 is SYDVKM. In nucleotides, the CDR3 is TGTGCCAGCAGCCGGACAGTCGGGAATAATTCACCCCTCCACTTT. It specifies CASSRTVGNNSPLHF.

This rearrangement joins TRBV5-6 to TRBJ1-5; D is perhaps TRBD1 (6 bases). Trimming cost V 5 bases and J 5 bases, with 20 bases left between them. The CDR3 totals 16 residues. CDR1 is SGHDT, CDR2 YYEEEE, per germline. The DNA of the CDR3 is TGTGCCAGCAGGCTAGTGGCAGCCCCAGGGGATCAGCCCCAGCATTTT. It translates to CASRLVAAPGDQPQHF. The whole variable domain, filled in from reference TRBV5-6 and TRBJ1-5, reads DAGVTQSPTHLIKTRGQQVTLRCSPKSGHDTVSWYQQALGQGPQFIFQYYEEEERQRGNFPDRFSGHQFPNYSSELNVNALLLGDSALYLCASRLVAAPGDQPQHFGDGTRLSIL.

V usage is TRBV27 and J usage is TRBJ2-7; D is uncertain. The germline V and J ends were trimmed by 8 bases and 6 bases, with 14 bases remaining between them. The CDR3 is made up of 12 amino acids. Germline assignment: CDR1 MNHEY and CDR2 SMNVEV (reference sequence). For the CDR3, the DNA is TGTGCCAGCCAAACTTATTCATCCGAGCAGTACTTC. Protein: CASQTYSSEQYF.

CDR3 coding DNA: TGTGCCAGCAGTGGCATGGAGTTAGCGGGCCCAGATACGCAGTATTTT. It is translated as CASSGMELAGPDTQYF. V and J are TRBV6-1 and TRBJ2-3, with TRBD2 matching over 7 bases. The V gene's germline CDR1 is MNHNS and CDR2 SASEGT. CDR3 length: 16 amino acids. V dropped 4 bases and J dropped 4; count of bases not matched to a gene: 11.